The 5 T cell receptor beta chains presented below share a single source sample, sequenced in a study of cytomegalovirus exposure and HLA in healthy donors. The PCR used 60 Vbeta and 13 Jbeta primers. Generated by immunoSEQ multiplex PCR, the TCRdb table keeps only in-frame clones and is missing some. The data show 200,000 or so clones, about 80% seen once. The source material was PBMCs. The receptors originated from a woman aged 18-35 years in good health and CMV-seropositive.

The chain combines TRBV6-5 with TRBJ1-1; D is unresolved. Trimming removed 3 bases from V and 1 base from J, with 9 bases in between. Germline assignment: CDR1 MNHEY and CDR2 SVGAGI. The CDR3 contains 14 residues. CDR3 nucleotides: TGTGCCAGCAGTTATCGGGTTCAGAACACTGAAGCTTTCTTT. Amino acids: CASSYRVQNTEAFF.

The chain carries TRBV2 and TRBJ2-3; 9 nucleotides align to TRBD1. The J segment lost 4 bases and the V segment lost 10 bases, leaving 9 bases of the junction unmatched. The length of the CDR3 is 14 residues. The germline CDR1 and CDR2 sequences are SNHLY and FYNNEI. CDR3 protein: CATRDREWADTQYF. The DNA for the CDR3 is TGTGCCACTAGGGACAGGGAGTGGGCAGATACGCAGTATTTT. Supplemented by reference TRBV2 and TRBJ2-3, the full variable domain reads EPEVTQTPSHQVTQMGQEVILRCVPISNHLYFYWYRQILGQKVEFLVSFYNNEISEKSEIFDDQFSVERPDGSNFTLKIRSTKLEDSAMYFCATRDREWADTQYFGPGTRLTVL.

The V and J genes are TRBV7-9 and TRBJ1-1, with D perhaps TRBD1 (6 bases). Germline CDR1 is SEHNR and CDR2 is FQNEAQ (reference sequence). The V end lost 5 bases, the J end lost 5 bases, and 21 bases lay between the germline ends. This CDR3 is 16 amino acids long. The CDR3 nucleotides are TGTGCCAGCAGCCGCTGGGGCGGCGGGGGCGGAACTGAAGCTTTCTTT. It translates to CASSRWGGGGGTEAFF.

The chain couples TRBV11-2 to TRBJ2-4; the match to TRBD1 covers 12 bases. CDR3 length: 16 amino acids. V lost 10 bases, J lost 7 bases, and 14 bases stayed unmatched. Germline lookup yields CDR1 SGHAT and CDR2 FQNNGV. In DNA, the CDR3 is TGTGCCACCAGGAGGGGGACAGGGGGCGGTTTCAACATTCAGTACTTC. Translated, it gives CATRRGTGGGFNIQYF. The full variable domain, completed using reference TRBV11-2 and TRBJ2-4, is EAGVAQSPRYKIIEKRQSVAFWCNPISGHATLYWYQQILGQGPKLLIQFQNNGVVDDSQLPKDRFSAERLKGVDSTLKIQPAKLEDSAVYLCATRRGTGGGFNIQYFGAGTRLSVL.

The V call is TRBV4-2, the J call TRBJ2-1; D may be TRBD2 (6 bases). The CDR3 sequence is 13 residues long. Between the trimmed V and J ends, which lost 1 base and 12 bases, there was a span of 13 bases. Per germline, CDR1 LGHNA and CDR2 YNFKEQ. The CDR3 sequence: CASSQALVGGQFF. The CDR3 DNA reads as TGTGCCAGCAGCCAAGCTTTGGTCGGGGGGCAGTTCTTC.